One and the same sample provided the 20 T cell receptor beta chains below, sequenced in a study of shared clonotypes between healthy human individuals. Profiling relied on immunoSEQ multiplex PCR, and the TCRdb table lists in-frame clones only, not all of them. The sample yields more than 450,000 clones, 79% seen once. The specimen sequenced was PBMCs. These receptors were collected from a woman in her thirties or forties in good health. Some clones in this sample may be carry-over from other donors' samples.

The CDR3 bases are TGTGCCAGCAGTTACTCGCATGGGGAGTGGACTGAAGCTTTCTTT. It is translated as CASSYSHGEWTEAFF. The chain recombines TRBV6-5 with TRBJ1-1; D call uncertain. The CDR3 consists of 15 residues. Trimming removed 0 bases at V and 5 bases at J, with 13 bases between. CDR1 is MNHEY, CDR2 SVGAGI, per germline.

The CDR3 protein is CASSLALRVRGTDTQYF. CDR3 coding DNA: TGTGCCAGCAGCTTAGCGCTAAGAGTCAGGGGGACAGATACGCAGTATTTT. The chain couples TRBV7-8 to TRBJ2-3; 7 bases match TRBD1. CDR1 SGHVS and CDR2 FQNEAQ come from the germline V gene. This CDR3 has 17 amino acids. V trimming: 0 bases; J trimming: 3 bases; junction bases outside the gene matches: 9.

The chain links TRBV7-3 to TRBJ2-3, with 9 bases identical to TRBD2. Looked up from germline, CDR1 is SGHTA and CDR2 is FQGTGA. V shed 3 bases and J 1 base; nucleotides not matched to a gene: 5. This CDR3 has 16 amino acids. CDR3 region: CASSLAGGPGTDTQYF. CDR3 DNA sequence: TGTGCCAGCAGCTTGGCGGGAGGGCCGGGCACAGATACGCAGTATTTT.

The gene calls are TRBV9 and TRBJ2-7, with TRBD1 as a possible D gene (5 bases). V gave up 2 bases and J gave up 1 base, with 16 bases separating them. This CDR3 contains 16 residues. The germline gives CDR1 SGDLS, CDR2 YYNGEE. This CDR3 is CASSVGANGVSYEQYF. The CDR3 DNA is TGTGCCAGCAGCGTTGGGGCAAACGGCGTATCCTACGAGCAGTACTTC.

The chain couples TRBV11-3 to TRBJ2-1; D gene unclear. Germline V gene sequence: CDR1 SGHNT, CDR2 YENEEA. Trimming shortened V by 5 bases and J by 4 bases, and 9 bases separated the two germline ends. The CDR3 spans 13 residues. CDR3 in DNA: TGTGCCAGCAGCAGGAATCTGTACAATGAGCAGTTCTTC. Protein: CASSRNLYNEQFF.

This clone was observed a few times. This rearrangement joins TRBV27 to TRBJ2-1; 13 bases align to TRBD2. Germline V gene lookup returns CDR1 MNHEY and CDR2 SMNVEV (reference sequence). V was pared by 11 bases and J by 4 bases, with 8 bases of the junction left unmatched. There are 15 residues in the CDR3. The CDR3: CASRTSGSVYNEQFF. The DNA for the CDR3 is TGTGCCTCACGGACTAGCGGGAGTGTATACAATGAGCAGTTCTTC.

The chain combines TRBV18 with TRBJ2-2; 10 bases map to TRBD1. Germline V gene sequence: CDR1 KGHSH, CDR2 LQKENI. This CDR3 has 17 residues. Trimming took 3 bases from V and 6 from J; bases not matched to a gene: 10. Here the CDR3 DNA reads TGTGCCAGCTCACCTAGTGCCGGGACAGGGGTTCCCGGGGAGCTGTTTTTT. Translated: CASSPSAGTGVPGELFF.

The chain has TRBV29-1 and TRBJ2-5, with D hard to call. With the DNA end fitting TRBJ2-7 better, the J assignment may be wrong. CDR1 is SQVTM and CDR2 is ANQGSEA in the germline V gene. The CDR3 runs to 12 residues. This CDR3 is CSVELVTGEQYF. Here the CDR3 DNA reads TGCAGCGTTGAGTTAGTAACGGGCGAGCAGTACTTC.

The chain carries TRBV7-6 and TRBJ2-5, with D possibly matching TRBD2 (5 bases). Germline V gives CDR1 SGHVS, CDR2 FNYEAQ. V was trimmed by 1 base and J by 4 bases, leaving 13 bases between them. CDR3 length: 15 residues. The CDR3 region is CASSLVSGLGETQYF. CDR3 bases: TGTGCCAGCAGCTTAGTGTCGGGGTTGGGAGAGACCCAGTACTTC.

The table lists this clone with a few counts. The rearrangement links TRBV29-1 to TRBJ2-7, with D unresolved. Trimming shortened V by 0 bases and J by 6 bases, and 6 bases separated the two germline ends. Germline-derived CDR1 and CDR2 are SQVTM and ANQGSEA. CDR3 length equals 11 residues. CDR3 DNA sequence: TGCAGCGTTGAAGACAGTCGCGAGCAGTACTTC. The encoded protein is CSVEDSREQYF.

The chain couples TRBV21-1 to TRBJ1-1. TRBV21-1 is a known pseudogene. The CDR3 loop spans 16 amino acids. The CDR3 reads CASSVWLYTIRTEAFF. In nucleotides, the CDR3 is TGTGCCAGCAGTGTATGGCTATACACAATTCGCACTGAAGCTTTCTTT.

The gene calls are TRBV15 and TRBJ1-1; D is unresolved. The CDR3 contains 15 residues. Looked up from germline, CDR1 is LNHNV and CDR2 is YYDKDF (reference sequence). Trimming took 1 base from V and 0 from J, leaving 9 bases between them. The CDR3: CATSRATALNTEAFF. The CDR3 DNA follows: TGTGCCACCAGCAGAGCCACAGCCTTGAACACTGAAGCTTTCTTT.

In DNA, the CDR3 is TGTGCCAGCAGCCAATCGTCGAGACTAGCTGGGGAGACCCAGTACTTC. Its protein is CASSQSSRLAGETQYF. The chain joins TRBV14 to TRBJ2-5, with TRBD2 matching over 7 bases. The J segment lost 5 bases and the V segment lost 2 bases, leaving 11 bases of the junction unmatched. Germline CDR1 reads SGHDN; CDR2 reads FVKESK. The CDR3 totals 16 residues.

The V gene is TRBV9, the J gene TRBJ2-7; D remains ambiguous. Germline V CDR1 and CDR2: SGDLS, YYNGEE. Trimming removed 3 bases at V and 4 bases at J, with 17 bases between. This CDR3 comprises 15 residues. CDR3 bases: TGTGCCAGCAGCGAGGAAATAGGGTTCCCTTACGAGCAGTACTTC. Translation: CASSEEIGFPYEQYF.

The chain has TRBV29-1 and TRBJ1-2, with D unclear. V was pared by 7 bases and J by 3 bases, with 12 bases between. The germline gives CDR1 SQVTM, CDR2 ANQGSEA. The CDR3 extends over 12 amino acids. CDR3 in amino acids: CSATPGDYGYTF. Written as DNA, the CDR3 is TGCAGCGCCACGCCCGGCGACTATGGCTACACCTTC. The entire variable domain, with the rest obtained from reference TRBV29-1 and TRBJ1-2, is as follows: SAVISQKPSRDICQRGTSLTIQCQVDSQVTMMFWYRQQPGQSLTLIATANQGSEATYESGFVIDKFPISRPNLTFSTLTVSNMSPEDSSIYLCSATPGDYGYTFGSGTRLTVV.

This chain connects TRBV28 to TRBJ2-5, with 7 bases lining up with TRBD2. With the DNA end fitting TRBJ2-7 better, the J assignment may be wrong. The germline gives CDR1 MDHEN, CDR2 SYDVKM. There are 14 residues in the CDR3. This chain's CDR3 is CASRRAGRNYEQYF. CDR3 sequence (DNA): TGTGCCAGCAGGAGAGCGGGACGTAACTACGAGCAGTACTTC.

This clone came up many times. The rearrangement uses TRBV28 and TRBJ2-7, with unresolved D. This CDR3 is built from 12 residues. Trimming took off 7 bases at V and 3 bases at J, with 10 bases between the two ends. The V gene's germline CDR1 is MDHEN and CDR2 SYDVKM. In DNA form, the CDR3 reads TGTGCCAGCACCTCCATGAGCTACGAGCAGTACTTC. It yields the protein CASTSMSYEQYF.

This rearrangement joins TRBV18 to TRBJ2-1; TRBD2 matches at 8 bases. CDR1 and CDR2 from the germline V gene are KGHSH and LQKENI. This CDR3 spans 16 amino acids. V lost 3 bases, J lost 2 bases, and 6 bases stayed unmatched. This chain's CDR3 is CASSPLAGSAYNEQFF. The CDR3 bases are TGTGCCAGCTCACCCTTAGCGGGGTCCGCCTACAATGAGCAGTTCTTC. The full variable domain, in which reference TRBV18 and TRBJ2-1 provide the parts outside the CDR3, is NAGVMQNPRHLVRRRGQEARLRCSPMKGHSHVYWYRQLPEEGLKFMVYLQKENIIDESGMPKERFSAEFPKEGPSILRIQQVVRGDSAAYFCASSPLAGSAYNEQFFGPGTRLTVL.

This chain links TRBV2 with TRBJ2-7; TRBD1 agrees at 7 bases. The CDR3 totals 16 residues. The junction had 9 bases not matched to a gene; V was cut back by 2 bases and J by 2 bases. Germline V gene sequence: CDR1 SNHLY, CDR2 FYNNEI. The CDR3 DNA reads TGTGCCAGCAGTGAACGGGCAGGGGGTTACCCCTACGAGCAGTACTTC. This gives the protein CASSERAGGYPYEQYF.

There are many counts of this clone. The rearrangement links TRBV15 to TRBJ1-1, with D perhaps matching TRBD1 (5 bases). Trimming removed 3 bases at V and 5 bases at J, with 10 bases between. Looked up from germline, CDR1 is LNHNV and CDR2 is YYDKDF (reference sequence). CDR3 length equals 13 residues. The CDR3 coding sequence is TGTGCCACCAGCAGGGGGCGTAAGACTGAAGCTTTCTTT. It encodes CATSRGRKTEAFF.